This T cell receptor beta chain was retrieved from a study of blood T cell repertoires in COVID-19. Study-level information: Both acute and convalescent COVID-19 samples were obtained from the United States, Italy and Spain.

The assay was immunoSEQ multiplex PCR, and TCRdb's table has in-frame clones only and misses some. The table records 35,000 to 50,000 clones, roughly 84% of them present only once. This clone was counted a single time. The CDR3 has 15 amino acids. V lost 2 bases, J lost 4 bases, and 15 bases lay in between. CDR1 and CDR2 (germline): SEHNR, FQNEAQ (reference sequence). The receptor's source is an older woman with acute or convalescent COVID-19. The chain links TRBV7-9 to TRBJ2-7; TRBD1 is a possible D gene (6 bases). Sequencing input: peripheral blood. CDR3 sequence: CASSLWGPDQYEQYF. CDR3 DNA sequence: TGTGCCAGCAGCTTATGGGGGCCGGACCAATACGAGCAGTACTTC. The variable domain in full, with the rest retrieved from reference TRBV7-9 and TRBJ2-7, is DTGVSQNPRHKITKRGQNVTFRCDPISEHNRLYWYRQTLGQGPEFLTYFQNEAQLEKSRLLSDRFSAERPKGSFSTLEIQRTEQGDSAMYLCASSLWGPDQYEQYFGPGTRLTVT.